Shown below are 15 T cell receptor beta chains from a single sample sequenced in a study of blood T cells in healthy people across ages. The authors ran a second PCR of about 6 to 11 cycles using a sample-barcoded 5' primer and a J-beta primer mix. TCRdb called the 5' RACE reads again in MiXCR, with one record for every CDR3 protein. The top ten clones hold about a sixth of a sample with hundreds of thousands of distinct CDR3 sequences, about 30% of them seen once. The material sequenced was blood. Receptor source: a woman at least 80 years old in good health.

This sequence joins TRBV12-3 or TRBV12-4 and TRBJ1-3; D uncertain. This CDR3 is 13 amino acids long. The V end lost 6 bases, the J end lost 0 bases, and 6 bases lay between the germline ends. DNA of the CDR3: TGTGCCAGCAGCCCTTCCTCTGGAAACACCATATATTTT. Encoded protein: CASSPSSGNTIYF.

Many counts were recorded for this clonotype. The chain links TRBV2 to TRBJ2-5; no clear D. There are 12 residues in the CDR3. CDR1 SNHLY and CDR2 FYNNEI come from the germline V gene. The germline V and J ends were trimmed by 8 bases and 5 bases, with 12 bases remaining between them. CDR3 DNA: TGTGCCAGCCTACGGAACGAGGAGACCCAGTACTTC. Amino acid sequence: CASLRNEETQYF.

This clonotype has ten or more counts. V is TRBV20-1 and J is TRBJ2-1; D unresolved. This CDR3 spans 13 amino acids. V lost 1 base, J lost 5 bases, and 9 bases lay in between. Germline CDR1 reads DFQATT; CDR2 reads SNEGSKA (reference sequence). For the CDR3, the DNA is TGCAGTGCTAGAGGACGGCCGAACAATGAGCAGTTCTTC. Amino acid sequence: CSARGRPNNEQFF.

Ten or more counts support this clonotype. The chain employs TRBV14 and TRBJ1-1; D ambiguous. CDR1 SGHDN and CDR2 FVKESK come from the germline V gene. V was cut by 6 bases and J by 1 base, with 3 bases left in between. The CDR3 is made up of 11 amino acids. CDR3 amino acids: CASRGNTEAFF. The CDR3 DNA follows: TGTGCCAGCAGGGGGAACACTGAAGCTTTCTTT. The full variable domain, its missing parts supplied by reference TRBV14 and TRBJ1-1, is EAGVTQFPSHSVIEKGQTVTLRCDPISGHDNLYWYRRVMGKEIKFLLHFVKESKQDESGMPNNRFLAERTGGTYSTLKVQPAELEDSGVYFCASRGNTEAFFGQGTRLTVV.

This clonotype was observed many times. This chain's CDR3 is CASSLGLQMGTDTQYF. CDR3 nucleotides: TGCGCCAGCAGCTTGGGACTCCAAATGGGCACAGATACGCAGTATTTT. The V and J genes are TRBV5-1 and TRBJ2-3; D gene unclear. This CDR3 has 16 residues. In germline, CDR1 is SGHRS, CDR2 YFSETQ. V lost 0 bases and J lost 1, with 12 bases in between.

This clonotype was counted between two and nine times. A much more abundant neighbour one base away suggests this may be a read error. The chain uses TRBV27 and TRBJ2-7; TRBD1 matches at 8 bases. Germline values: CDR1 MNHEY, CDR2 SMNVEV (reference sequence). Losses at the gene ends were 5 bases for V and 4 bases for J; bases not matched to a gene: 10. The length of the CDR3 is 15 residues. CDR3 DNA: TGTGCCAGCAGTCCGTGTTCGACAGGGGTATACGAGCAGTACTTC. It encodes CASSPCSTGVYEQYF.

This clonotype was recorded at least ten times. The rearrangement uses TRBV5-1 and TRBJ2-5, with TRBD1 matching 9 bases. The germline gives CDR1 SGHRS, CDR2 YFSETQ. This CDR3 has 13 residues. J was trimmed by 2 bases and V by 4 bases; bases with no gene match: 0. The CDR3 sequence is CASSGTGQETQYF. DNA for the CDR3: TGCGCCAGCAGCGGGACAGGGCAAGAGACCCAGTACTTC.

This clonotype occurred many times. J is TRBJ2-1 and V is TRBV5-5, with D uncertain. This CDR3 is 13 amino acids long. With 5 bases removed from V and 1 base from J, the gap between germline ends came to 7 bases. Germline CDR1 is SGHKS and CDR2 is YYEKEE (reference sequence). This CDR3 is CASRNGSYNEQFF. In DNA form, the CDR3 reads TGTGCCAGCAGGAACGGTTCCTACAATGAGCAGTTCTTC. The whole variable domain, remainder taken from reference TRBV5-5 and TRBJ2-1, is DAGVTQSPTHLIKTRGQQVTLRCSPISGHKSVSWYQQVLGQGPQFIFQYYEKEERGRGNFPDRFSARQFPNYSSELNVNALLLGDSALYLCASRNGSYNEQFFGPGTRLTVL.

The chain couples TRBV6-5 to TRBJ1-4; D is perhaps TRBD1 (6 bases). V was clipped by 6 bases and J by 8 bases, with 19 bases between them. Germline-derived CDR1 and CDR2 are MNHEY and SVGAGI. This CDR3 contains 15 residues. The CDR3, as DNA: TGTGCCAGCAGACCAGCGAGGAACAGGGCGGAAAAACTGTTTTTT. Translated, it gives CASRPARNRAEKLFF.

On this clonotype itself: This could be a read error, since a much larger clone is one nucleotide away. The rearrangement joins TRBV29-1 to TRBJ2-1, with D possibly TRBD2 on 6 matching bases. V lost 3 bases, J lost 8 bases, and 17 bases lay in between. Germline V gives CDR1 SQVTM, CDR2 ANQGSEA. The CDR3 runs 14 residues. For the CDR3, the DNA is TGCAGCGTTGAGGGGCGGGGTGGTCAGGATGAGCAGTTCTTC. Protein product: CSVEGRGGQDEQFF.

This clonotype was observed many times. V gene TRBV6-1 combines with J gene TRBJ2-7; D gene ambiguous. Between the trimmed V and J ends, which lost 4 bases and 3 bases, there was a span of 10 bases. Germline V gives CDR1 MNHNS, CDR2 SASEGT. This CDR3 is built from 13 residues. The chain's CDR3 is CASSVTPLYEQYF. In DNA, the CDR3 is TGTGCCAGCAGTGTCACCCCTCTCTACGAGCAGTACTTC.

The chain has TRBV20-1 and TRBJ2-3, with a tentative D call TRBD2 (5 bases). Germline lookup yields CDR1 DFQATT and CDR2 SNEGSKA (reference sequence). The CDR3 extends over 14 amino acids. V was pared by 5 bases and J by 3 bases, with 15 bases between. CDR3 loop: CSALYTGETDTQYF. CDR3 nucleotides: TGCAGTGCTCTCTACACCGGGGAGACAGATACGCAGTATTTT.

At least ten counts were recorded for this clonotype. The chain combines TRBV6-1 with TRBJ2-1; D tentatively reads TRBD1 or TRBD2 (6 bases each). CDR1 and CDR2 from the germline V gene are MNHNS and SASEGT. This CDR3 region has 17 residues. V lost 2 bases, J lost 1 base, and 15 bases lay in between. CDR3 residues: CASSERGGLWSYNEQFF. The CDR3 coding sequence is TGTGCCAGCAGTGAAAGAGGGGGGCTATGGTCCTACAATGAGCAGTTCTTC.

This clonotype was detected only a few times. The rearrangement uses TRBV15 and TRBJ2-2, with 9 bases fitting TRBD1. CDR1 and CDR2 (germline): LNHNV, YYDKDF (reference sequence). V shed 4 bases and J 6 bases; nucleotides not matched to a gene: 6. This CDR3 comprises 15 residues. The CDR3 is CATSTGDRAAGELFF. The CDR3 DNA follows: TGTGCCACCAGCACAGGGGACAGGGCTGCCGGGGAGCTGTTTTTT. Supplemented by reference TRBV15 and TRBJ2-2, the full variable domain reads DAMVIQNPRYQVTQFGKPVTLSCSQTLNHNVMYWYQQKSSQAPKLLFHYYDKDFNNEADTPDNFQSRRPNTSFCFLDIRSPGLGDTAMYLCATSTGDRAAGELFFGEGSRLTVL.

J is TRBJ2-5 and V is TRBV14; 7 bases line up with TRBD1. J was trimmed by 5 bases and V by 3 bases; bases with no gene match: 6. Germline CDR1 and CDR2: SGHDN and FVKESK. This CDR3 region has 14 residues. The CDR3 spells CASSQFRGRETQYF. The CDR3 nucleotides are TGTGCCAGCAGCCAGTTTAGGGGGCGGGAGACCCAGTACTTC. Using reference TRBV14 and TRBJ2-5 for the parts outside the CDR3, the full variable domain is EAGVTQFPSHSVIEKGQTVTLRCDPISGHDNLYWYRRVMGKEIKFLLHFVKESKQDESGMPNNRFLAERTGGTYSTLKVQPAELEDSGVYFCASSQFRGRETQYFGPGTRLLVL.